This note documents a single T cell receptor (beta chain) sequence. The assay was immunoSEQ multiplex PCR, and TCRdb's table has in-frame clones only and misses some. This table holds about 54,000 clones, around four fifths found once. The data stem from a study of OX40 agonist ivuxolimab in advanced cancers. Background on the study: Of mixed ages from about 23 to 90 and averaging roughly 64 years, the group was more than 65% male.

The ends were cut back, 5 bases at V and 2 bases at J, with 16 bases in the middle. In germline, CDR1 is SGHRS, CDR2 YFSETQ. This CDR3 has 15 residues. The genes are TRBV5-1 and TRBJ1-2; unclear D gene. The TCR originated in an adult with an advanced solid tumor such as melanoma, head and neck, liver or kidney cancer. The sequencing here drew on CD4+ or CD8+ T cells sorted from blood, taken in a trial of the OX40 agonist ivuxolimab. The CDR3 DNA follows: TGCGCCAGCAGACCTACGCCGGAACTCAACTATGGCTACACCTTC. Translating it yields CASRPTPELNYGYTF.